This T cell receptor (beta chain) was retrieved from a study of molecular identifiers for immune sequencing clone quantification. Details on this clonotype: A read error is possible here, since a much larger clone lies one base away.

This CDR3 region has 13 residues. From germline, CDR1 is SGHNT and CDR2 YENEEA. TCRdb reprocessed the PCR reads via MiXCR and lists one record per CDR3 protein. Of 350,000 or so distinct CDR3 sequences in the sample, about 20% were seen once. Using a CD8+CD4-CCR7+CD45RA+ phenotype, naive CD8 T cells were sorted. The chain has TRBV11-3 and TRBJ1-1; tentative D call: TRBD1 (5 bases). The clonotype was recovered from a human donor in good health. Some libraries in this study had Jurkat cell RNA spiked in. The sequencing sample was made of naive CD8+ T cells from blood, with Jurkat cell RNA spiked in. Subset reported: FACS-sorted CD8+CD4-CCR7+CD45RA+ naive T cells. CDR3 DNA: TGTGCCAGCAGCTTTCTGGAGGACACTGAAGTTTTCTTT. Translating it yields CASSFLEDTEVFF.